The 3 T cell receptor beta chains presented below share a single source sample, sequenced in a study of neoadjuvant anti-PD-1 for oral cavity cancer. Some clones are missing from TCRdb's copy, which holds only in-frame ones; the method was immunoSEQ multiplex PCR. The sample has more than 15,000 clones; approximately 68% are singletons. Sequenced material: PBMCs, taken before nivolumab (anti-PD-1) treatment. These receptors all stem from a person aged 35-79 years with oral cavity squamous cell carcinoma.

The chain carries TRBV2 and TRBJ1-4; tentatively, D is TRBD1 (6 bases). The CDR3 has 14 residues. V gave up 5 bases and J gave up 7 bases, with 14 bases separating them. Germline V lookup: CDR1 SNHLY, CDR2 FYNNEI. The CDR3 DNA reads as TGTGCCAGCAGTTTACAGGGTGCTCGTGAAAAACTGTTTTTT. It codes for CASSLQGAREKLFF. The whole variable domain, filled in from reference TRBV2 and TRBJ1-4, reads EPEVTQTPSHQVTQMGQEVILRCVPISNHLYFYWYRQILGQKVEFLVSFYNNEISEKSEIFDDQFSVERPDGSNFTLKIRSTKLEDSAMYFCASSLQGAREKLFFGSGTQLSVL.

The genes are TRBV7-8 and TRBJ2-7; 12 bases match TRBD2. Trimming cost V 1 base and J 7 bases; bases outside gene matches: 5. Per the germline V gene, CDR1 is SGHVS and CDR2 is FQNEAQ. The CDR3 length is 15 residues. CDR3 loop: CASSLELAGGSEQYF. For the CDR3, the DNA is TGTGCCAGCAGCTTAGAACTAGCGGGAGGATCGGAGCAGTACTTC.

The V call is TRBV5-6, the J call TRBJ1-2, with D unclear. Trimming shortened V by 0 bases and J by 7 bases, and 7 bases separated the two germline ends. This CDR3 is built from 12 residues. Per germline, CDR1 SGHDT and CDR2 YYEEEE. The CDR3 reads CASSLEGPGYTF. CDR3 sequence (DNA): TGTGCCAGCAGCTTGGAGGGTCCTGGCTACACCTTC.